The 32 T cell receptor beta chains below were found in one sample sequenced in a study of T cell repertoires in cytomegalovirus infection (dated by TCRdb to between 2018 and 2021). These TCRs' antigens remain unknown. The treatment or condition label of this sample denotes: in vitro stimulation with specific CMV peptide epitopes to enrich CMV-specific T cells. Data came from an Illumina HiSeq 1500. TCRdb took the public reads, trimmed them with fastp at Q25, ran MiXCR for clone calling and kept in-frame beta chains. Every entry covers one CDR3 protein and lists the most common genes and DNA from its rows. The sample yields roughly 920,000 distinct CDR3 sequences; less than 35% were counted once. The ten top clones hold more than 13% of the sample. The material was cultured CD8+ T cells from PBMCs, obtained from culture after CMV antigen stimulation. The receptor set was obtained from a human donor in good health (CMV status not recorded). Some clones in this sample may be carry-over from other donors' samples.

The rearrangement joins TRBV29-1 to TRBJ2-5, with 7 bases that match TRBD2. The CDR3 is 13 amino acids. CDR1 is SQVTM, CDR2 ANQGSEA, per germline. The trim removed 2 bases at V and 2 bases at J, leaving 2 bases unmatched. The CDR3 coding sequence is TGCAGCGTTGAAATGGGGGGGCAAGAGACCCAGTACTTC. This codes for CSVEMGGQETQYF. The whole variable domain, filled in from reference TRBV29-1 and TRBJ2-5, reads SAVISQKPSRDICQRGTSLTIQCQVDSQVTMMFWYRQQPGQSLTLIATANQGSEATYESGFVIDKFPISRPNLTFSTLTVSNMSPEDSSIYLCSVEMGGQETQYFGPGTRLLVL.

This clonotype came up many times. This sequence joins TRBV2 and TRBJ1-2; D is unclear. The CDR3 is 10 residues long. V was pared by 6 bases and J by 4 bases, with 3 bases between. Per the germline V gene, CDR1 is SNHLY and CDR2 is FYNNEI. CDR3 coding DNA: TGTGCCAGCAGGGCCTATGGCTACACCTTC. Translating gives CASRAYGYTF.

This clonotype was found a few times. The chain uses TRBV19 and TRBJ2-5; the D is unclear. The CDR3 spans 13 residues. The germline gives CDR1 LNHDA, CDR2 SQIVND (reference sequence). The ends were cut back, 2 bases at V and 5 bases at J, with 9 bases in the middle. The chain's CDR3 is CASSISDLETQYF. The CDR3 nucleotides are TGTGCCAGTAGTATAAGTGATTTGGAGACCCAGTACTTC.

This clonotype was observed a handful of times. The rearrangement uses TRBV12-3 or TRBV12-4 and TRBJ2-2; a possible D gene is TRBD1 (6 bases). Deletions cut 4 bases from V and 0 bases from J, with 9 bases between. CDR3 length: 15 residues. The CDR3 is CASSWDTTNTGELFF. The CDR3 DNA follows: TGTGCCAGCAGTTGGGACACCACGAACACCGGGGAGCTGTTTTTT.

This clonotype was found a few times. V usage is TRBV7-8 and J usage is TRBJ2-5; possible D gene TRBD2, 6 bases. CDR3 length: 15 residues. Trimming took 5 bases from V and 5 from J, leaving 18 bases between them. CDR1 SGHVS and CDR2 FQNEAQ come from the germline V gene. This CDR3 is CASSLGGGLGETQYF. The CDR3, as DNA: TGTGCCAGCAGCCTAGGTGGGGGACTGGGTGAGACCCAGTACTTC.

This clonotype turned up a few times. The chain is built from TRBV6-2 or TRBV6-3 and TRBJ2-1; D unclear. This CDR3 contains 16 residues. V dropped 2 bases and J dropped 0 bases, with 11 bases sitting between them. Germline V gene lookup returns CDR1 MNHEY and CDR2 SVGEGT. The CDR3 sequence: CASSYGPAHSYNEQFF. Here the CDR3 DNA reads TGTGCCAGCAGTTACGGGCCCGCTCACTCCTACAATGAGCAGTTCTTC.

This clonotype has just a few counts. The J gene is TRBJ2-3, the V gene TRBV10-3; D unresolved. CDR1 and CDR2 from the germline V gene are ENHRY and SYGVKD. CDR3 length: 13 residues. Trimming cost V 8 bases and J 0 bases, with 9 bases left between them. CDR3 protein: CAIPGRSTDTQYF. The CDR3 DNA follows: TGTGCCATCCCCGGTCGGAGCACAGATACGCAGTATTTT.

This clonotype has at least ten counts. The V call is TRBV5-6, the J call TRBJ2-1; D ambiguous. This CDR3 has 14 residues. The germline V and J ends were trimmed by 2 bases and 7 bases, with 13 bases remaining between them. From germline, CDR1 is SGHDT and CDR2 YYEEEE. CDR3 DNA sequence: TGTGCCAGCAGCTTCGGCCGCCCGACAAATGAGCAGTTCTTC. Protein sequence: CASSFGRPTNEQFF.

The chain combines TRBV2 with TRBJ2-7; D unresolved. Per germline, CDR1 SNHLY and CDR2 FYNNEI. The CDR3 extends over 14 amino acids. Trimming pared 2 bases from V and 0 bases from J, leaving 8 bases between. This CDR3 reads CASSEFWGSYEQYV. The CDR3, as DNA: TGTGCCAGCAGTGAATTCTGGGGCTCCTACGAGCAGTACGTC.

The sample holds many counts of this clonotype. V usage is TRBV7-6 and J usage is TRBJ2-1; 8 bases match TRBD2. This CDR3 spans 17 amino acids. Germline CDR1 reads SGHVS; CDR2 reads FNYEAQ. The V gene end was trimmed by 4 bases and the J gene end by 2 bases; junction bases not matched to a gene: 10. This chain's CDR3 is CASSSPASGGPYNEQFF. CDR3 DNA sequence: TGTGCCAGCAGCTCACCGGCCAGCGGGGGACCCTACAATGAGCAGTTCTTC.

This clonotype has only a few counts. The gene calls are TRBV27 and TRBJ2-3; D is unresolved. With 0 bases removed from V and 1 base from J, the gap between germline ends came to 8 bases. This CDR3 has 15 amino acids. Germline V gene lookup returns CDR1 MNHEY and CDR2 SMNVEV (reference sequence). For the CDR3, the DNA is TGTGCCAGCAGTTTATCGGGGTATCGCACAGATACGCAGTATTTT. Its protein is CASSLSGYRTDTQYF.

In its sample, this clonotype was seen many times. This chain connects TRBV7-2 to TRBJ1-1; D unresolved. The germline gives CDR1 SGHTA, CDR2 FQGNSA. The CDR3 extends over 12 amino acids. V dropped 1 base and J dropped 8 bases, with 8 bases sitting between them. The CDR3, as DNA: TGTGCCAGCAGCTTAGGCGTTGTGGAAGCTTTCTTT. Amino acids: CASSLGVVEAFF.

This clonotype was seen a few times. The DNA of the CDR3 is TGCGCCAGCAGCCGAGATCAACAGGGGGCCCGGGTAGCTTTCTTT. Protein product: CASSRDQQGARVAFF. The gene calls are TRBV5-1 and TRBJ1-1; 9 bases agree with TRBD1. V shed 4 bases and J 10 bases; nucleotides not matched to a gene: 14. Per the germline V gene, CDR1 is SGHRS and CDR2 is YFSETQ. The CDR3 consists of 15 residues.

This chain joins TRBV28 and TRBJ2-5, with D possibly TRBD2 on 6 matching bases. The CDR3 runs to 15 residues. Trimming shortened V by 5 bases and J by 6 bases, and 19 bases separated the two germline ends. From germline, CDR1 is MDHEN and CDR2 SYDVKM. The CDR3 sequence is CASSPGTFEGKTQYF. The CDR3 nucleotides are TGTGCCAGCAGTCCTGGGACTTTCGAGGGCAAGACCCAGTACTTC.

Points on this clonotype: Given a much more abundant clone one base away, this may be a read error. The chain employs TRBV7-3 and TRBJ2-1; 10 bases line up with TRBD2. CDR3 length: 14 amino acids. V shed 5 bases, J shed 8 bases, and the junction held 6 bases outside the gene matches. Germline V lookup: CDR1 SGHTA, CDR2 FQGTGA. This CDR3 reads CASSPSGGVDEQFF. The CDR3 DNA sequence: TGTGCCAGCAGCCCGAGCGGGGGGGTCGATGAGCAGTTCTTC. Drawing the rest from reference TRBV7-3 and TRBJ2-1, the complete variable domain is GAGVSQTPSNKVTEKGKYVELRCDPISGHTALYWYRQSLGQGPEFLIYFQGTGAADDSGLPNDRFFAVRPEGSVSTLKIQRTERGDSAVYLCASSPSGGVDEQFFGPGTRLTVL.

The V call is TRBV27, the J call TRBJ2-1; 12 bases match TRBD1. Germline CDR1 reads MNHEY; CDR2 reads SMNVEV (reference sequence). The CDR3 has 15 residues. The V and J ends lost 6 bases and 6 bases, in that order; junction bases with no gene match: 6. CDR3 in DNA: TGTGCCAGCAGAGGGACAGGGGGCAGTCGCAATGAGCAGTTCTTC. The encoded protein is CASRGTGGSRNEQFF.

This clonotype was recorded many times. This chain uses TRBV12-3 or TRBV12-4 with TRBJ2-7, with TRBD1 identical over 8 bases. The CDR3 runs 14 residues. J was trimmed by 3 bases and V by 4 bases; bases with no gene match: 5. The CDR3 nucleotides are TGTGCCAGCAGTTCCTTCGGGACAGGCTACGAGCAGTACTTC. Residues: CASSSFGTGYEQYF.

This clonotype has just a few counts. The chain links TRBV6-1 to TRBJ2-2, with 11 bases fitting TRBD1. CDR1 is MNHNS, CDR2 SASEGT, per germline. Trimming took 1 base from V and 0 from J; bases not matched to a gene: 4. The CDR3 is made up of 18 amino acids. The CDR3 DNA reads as TGTGCCAGCAGTGAAGTAAGGGGACAGGGGGCGAACACCGGGGAGCTGTTTTTT. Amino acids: CASSEVRGQGANTGELFF.

The chain's CDR3 is CASSFAQGSYEQYV. CDR3 coding DNA: TGTGCCAGCAGTTTCGCACAGGGCTCCTACGAGCAGTACGTC. This rearrangement joins TRBV27 to TRBJ2-7, with D possibly matching TRBD1 (6 bases). This CDR3 has 14 residues. CDR1 is MNHEY and CDR2 is SMNVEV in the germline V gene (reference sequence). Trimming shortened V by 3 bases and J by 0 bases, and 9 bases separated the two germline ends.

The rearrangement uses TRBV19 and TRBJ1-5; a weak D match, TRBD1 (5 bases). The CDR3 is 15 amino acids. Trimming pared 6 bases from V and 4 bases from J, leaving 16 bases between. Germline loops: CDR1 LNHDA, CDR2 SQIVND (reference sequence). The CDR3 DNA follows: TGTGCCAGTAGATCCTCCGGGGGGGGGAATCAGCCCCAGCATTTT. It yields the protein CASRSSGGGNQPQHF.

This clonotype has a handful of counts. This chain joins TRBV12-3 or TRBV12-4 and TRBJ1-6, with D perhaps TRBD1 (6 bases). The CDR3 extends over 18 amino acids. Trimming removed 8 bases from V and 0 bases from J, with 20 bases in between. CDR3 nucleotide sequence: TGTGCCAGCTCATACAGGGCTCCGCGCTTCTCCTATAATTCACCCCTCCACTTT. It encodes CASSYRAPRFSYNSPLHF.

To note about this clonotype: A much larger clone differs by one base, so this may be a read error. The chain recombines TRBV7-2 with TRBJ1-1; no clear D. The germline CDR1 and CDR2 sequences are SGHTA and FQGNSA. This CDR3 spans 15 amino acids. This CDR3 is CVSSSQGRLNTEAFF. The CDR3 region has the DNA TGTGTCAGCAGCTCACAAGGTCGCTTGAACACTGAAGCTTTCTTT.

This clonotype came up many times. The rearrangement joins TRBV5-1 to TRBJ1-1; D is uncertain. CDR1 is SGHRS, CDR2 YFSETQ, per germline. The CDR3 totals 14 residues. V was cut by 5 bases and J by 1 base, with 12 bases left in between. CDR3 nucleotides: TGCGCCAGCAGGCTAGTGCCGGGGAACACTGAAGCTTTCTTT. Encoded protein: CASRLVPGNTEAFF.

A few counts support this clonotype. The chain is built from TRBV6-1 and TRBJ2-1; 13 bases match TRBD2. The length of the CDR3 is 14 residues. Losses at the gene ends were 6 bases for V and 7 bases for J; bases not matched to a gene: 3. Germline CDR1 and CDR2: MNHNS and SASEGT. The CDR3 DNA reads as TGTGCCAGCAGGAAGACTAGCGGGGGGAATGAGCAGTTCTTC. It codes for CASRKTSGGNEQFF.

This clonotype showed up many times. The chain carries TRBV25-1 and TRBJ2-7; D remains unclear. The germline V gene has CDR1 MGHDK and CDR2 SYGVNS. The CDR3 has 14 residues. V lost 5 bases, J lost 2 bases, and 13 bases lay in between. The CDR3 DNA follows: TGTGCCAGCAGTCTTAAGGGTACTACCTACGAGCAGTACTTC. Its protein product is CASSLKGTTYEQYF.

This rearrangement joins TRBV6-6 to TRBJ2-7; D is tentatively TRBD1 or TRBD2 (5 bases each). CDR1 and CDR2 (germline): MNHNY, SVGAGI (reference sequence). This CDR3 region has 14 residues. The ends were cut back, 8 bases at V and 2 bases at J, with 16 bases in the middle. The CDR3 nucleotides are TGTGCCAGCTCTCAGTTGGGGGTAGCCTACGAGCAGTACTTC. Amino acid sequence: CASSQLGVAYEQYF.

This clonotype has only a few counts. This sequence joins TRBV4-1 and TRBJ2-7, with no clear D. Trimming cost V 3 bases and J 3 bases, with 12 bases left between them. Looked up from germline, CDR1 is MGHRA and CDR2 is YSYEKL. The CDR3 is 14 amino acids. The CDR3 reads CASSQGWSVYEQYF. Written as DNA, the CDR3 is TGCGCCAGCAGCCAGGGATGGAGTGTCTACGAGCAGTACTTC.

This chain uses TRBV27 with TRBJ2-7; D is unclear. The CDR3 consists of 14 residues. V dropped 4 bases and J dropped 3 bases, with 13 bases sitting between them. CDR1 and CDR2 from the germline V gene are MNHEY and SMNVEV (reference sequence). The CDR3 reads CASSWGSSSYEQYF. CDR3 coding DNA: TGTGCCAGCAGTTGGGGAAGCAGTAGCTACGAGCAGTACTTC.

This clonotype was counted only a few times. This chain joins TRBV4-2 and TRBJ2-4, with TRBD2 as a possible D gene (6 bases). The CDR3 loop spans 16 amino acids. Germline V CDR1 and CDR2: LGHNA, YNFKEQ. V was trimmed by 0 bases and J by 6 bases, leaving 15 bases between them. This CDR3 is CASSQDRAGMGNIQYF. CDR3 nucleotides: TGTGCCAGCAGCCAAGATCGGGCGGGGATGGGAAACATTCAGTACTTC.

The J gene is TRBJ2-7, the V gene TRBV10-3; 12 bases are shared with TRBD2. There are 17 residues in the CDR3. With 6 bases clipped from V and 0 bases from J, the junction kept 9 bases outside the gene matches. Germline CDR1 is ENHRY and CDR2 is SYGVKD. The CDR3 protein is CAISIRTSGTSSYEQYF. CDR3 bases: TGTGCCATCAGCATTAGGACTAGCGGGACGAGCTCCTACGAGCAGTACTTC.

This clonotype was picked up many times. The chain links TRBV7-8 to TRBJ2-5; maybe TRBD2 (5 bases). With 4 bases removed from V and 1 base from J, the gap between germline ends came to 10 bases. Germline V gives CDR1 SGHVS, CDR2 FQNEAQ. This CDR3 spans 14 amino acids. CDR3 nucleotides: TGTGCCAGCAGCTCTCGGGAACTCCAAGAGACCCAGTACTTC. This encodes CASSSRELQETQYF.

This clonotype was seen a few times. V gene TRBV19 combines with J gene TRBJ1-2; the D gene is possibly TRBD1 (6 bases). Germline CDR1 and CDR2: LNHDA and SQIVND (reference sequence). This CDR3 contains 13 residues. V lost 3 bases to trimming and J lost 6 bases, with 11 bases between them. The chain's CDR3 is CASSITGFDGYTF. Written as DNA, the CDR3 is TGTGCCAGTAGTATCACAGGGTTCGATGGCTACACCTTC.